Reported below is one T cell receptor beta chain. The germline V and J ends were trimmed by 1 base and 0 bases, with 7 bases remaining between them. The germline gives CDR1 MNHEY, CDR2 SVGAGI. This CDR3 is 15 amino acids long. In the authors' methods: Counts of nucleated cells, estimated from reference gene primer amplification, were obtained. The data were produced by immunoSEQ multiplex PCR, yet TCRdb's version contains in-frame clones alone and is incomplete. For V, J and clone size, that table is used; D and trimming come from the DNA. The sample consists of 75,000 to 90,000 clones, 80% of them appearing once. The data were taken from a study of blood T cell repertoires in COVID-19. Study information: Acute-phase and convalescent COVID-19 samples originated in the United States, Italy and Spain. The analysed material was cDNA or gDNA that came from T cells, B-cell-depleted T cells, or PBMCs.

The sample comprised peripheral blood. The genes are TRBV6-5 and TRBJ2-1; possibly TRBD1 for D (5 bases). The clonotype comes from a woman aged 40 to 55 with active or convalescent COVID-19. CDR3 loop: CASSYWQGSYNEQFF. DNA for the CDR3: TGTGCCAGCAGTTACTGGCAGGGCTCCTACAATGAGCAGTTCTTC.